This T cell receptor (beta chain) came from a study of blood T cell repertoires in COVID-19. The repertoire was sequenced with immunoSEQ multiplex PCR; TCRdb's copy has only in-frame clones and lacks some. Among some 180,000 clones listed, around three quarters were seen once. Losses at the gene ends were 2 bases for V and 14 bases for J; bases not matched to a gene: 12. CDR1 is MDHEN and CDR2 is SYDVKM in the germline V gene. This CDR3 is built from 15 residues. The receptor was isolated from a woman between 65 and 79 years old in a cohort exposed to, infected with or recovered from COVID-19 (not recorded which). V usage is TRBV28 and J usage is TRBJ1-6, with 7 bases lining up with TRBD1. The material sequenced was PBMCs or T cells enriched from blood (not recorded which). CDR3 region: CASSLLGQAFSALHF. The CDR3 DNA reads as TGTGCCAGCAGTTTACTAGGACAGGCTTTTTCGGCCCTCCACTTT.